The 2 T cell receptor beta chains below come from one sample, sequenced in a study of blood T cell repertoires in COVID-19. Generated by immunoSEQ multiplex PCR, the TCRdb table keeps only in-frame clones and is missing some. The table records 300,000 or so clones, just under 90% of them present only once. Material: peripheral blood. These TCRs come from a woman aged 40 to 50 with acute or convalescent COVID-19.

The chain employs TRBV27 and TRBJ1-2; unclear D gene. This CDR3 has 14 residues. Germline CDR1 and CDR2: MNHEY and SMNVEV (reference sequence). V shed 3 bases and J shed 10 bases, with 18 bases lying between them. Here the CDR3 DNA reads TGTGCCAGCAGTTTCGAAAGTGGAGTGGGTATCTACACCTTC. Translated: CASSFESGVGIYTF.

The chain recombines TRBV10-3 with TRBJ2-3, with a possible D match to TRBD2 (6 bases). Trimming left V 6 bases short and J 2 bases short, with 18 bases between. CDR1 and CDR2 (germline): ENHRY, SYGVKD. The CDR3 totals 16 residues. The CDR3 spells CAISDTTAGHTDTQYF. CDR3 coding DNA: TGTGCCATCAGCGACACGACGGCGGGGCACACAGATACGCAGTATTTT.